This entry concerns a single T cell receptor (beta chain). The entry originates in a study of blood T cell repertoires in COVID-19. Measured with immunoSEQ multiplex PCR; TCRdb has only the in-frame clones, and not every one. Among about 220,000 clones listed, 80% to 90% were seen once. The V and J ends lost 0 bases and 3 bases respectively, with 16 bases between them. Germline V CDR1 and CDR2: SGHNT, YYREEE (reference sequence). CDR3 length equals 17 residues. The sequenced sample was peripheral blood. This sequence joins TRBV5-4 and TRBJ2-1; tentative D call: TRBD2 (6 bases). The clonotype originates from a man in his forties or fifties with active or convalescent COVID-19. The CDR3 region is CASSLGGGGINYNEQFF. The CDR3 coding sequence is TGTGCCAGCAGCTTGGGGGGAGGTGGAATCAACTACAATGAGCAGTTCTTC.